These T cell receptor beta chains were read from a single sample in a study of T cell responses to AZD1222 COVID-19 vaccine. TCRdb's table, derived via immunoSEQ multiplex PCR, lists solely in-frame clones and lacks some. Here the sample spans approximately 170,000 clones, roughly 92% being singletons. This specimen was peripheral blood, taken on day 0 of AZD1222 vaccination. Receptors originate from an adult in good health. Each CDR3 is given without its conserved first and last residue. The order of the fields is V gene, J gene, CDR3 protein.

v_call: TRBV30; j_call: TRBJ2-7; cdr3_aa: AWRPSRQAPGEQY
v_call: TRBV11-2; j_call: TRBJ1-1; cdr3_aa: ASSTLGEGTGGHTEAF
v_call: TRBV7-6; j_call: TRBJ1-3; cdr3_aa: ASSLDTTSGNTIY
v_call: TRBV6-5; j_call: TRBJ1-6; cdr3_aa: ASSSPQGLLNSPLH
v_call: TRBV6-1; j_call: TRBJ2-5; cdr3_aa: ASSEWLSGGAEETQY
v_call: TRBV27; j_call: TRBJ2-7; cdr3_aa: ASSFRQASYEQY
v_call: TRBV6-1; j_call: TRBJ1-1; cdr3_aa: ASSEWWGTVNTEAF
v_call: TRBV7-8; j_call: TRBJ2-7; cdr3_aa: ASSLGDGEQY
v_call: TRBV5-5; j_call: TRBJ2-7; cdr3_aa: ASRLGPGKYEQY
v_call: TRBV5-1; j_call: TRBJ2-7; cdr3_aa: ASSLQGAVYEQY
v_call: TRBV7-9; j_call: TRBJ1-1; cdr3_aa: ASSLVSGANTEAF
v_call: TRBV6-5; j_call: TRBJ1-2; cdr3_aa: ASSSYRGRRLS
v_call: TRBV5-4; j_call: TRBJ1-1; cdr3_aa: ASSGGTGGYTEAF
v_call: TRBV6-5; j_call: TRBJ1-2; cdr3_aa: ASSYAREGYGYT
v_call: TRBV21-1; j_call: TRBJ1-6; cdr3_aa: ASSKTQGSSYNSPLH
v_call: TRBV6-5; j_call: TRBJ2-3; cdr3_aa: ASNQLAGSTDTQY
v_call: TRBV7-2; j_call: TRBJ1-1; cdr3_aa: AVRENTEAF
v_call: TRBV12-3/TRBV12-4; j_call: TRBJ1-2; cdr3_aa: ASSFRINYGYT
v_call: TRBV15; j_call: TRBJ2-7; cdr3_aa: ATSRAGSGMYEQY
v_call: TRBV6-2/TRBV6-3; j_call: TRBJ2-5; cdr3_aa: ASSFTGTGQETQY
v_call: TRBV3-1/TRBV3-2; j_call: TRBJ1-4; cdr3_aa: ASSQGFPGQGFNEKLF
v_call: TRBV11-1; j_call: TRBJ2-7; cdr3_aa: ASSSRRIYEQY
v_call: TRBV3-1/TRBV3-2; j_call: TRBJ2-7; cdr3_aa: ASSQAGYEQY
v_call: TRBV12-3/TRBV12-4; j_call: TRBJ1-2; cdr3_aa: ASSPRGYGYT
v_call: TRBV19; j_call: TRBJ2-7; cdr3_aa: APPGGPLEQY
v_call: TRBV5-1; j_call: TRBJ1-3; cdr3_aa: ASSLAGQGNTIY
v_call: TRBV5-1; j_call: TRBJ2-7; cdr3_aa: ASSLTSGSYEQY
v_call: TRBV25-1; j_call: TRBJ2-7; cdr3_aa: ASSRSGASYEQY
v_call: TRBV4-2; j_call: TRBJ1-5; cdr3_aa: ASSQDGFVWNQPQH
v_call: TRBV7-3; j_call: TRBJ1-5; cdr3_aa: ASSTNNGQPQH
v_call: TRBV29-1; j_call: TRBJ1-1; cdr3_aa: SVARTGVAF
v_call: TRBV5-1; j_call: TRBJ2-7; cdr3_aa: ASSLASAGAEQY
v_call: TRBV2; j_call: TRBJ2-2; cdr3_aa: ASSVTGELF
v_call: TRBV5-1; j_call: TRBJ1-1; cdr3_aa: ASALTVNTEAF
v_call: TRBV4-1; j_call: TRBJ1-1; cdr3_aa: ASSQVSADQNTEAF
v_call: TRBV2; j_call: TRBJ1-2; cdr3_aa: ASSVDRRGYGYT
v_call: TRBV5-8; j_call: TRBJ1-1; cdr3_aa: ASSLDQDGTEAF
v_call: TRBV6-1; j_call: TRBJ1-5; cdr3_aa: ASSEVGISNQPQH
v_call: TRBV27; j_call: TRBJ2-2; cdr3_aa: ASSLSRVSGELF